These 10 T cell receptor beta chains were all obtained from the same sample, sequenced in a study of blood T cell repertoires in COVID-19. Sequencing was performed with immunoSEQ multiplex PCR; in TCRdb, only in-frame clones are kept and a portion is missing. The sample consists of around 250,000 clones, around 90% of them appearing once. Source material: PBMCs or T cells enriched from blood (not recorded which). The source is a woman between 35 and 50 years old who had been exposed to COVID-19.

This chain's CDR3 is CASSFTGIVSGNTIYF. CDR3 coding DNA: TGTGCCAGCAGTTTTACAGGGATAGTGTCCGGAAACACCATATATTTT. V and J are TRBV28 and TRBJ1-3; the D gene is possibly TRBD1 (6 bases). This CDR3 spans 16 amino acids. Germline values: CDR1 MDHEN, CDR2 SYDVKM. V lost 3 bases and J lost 4, with 16 bases in between.

This sequence joins TRBV5-6 and TRBJ2-1, with TRBD2 matching over 10 bases. CDR1 and CDR2 from the germline V gene are SGHDT and YYEEEE. J lost 8 bases, V lost 3 bases, and 5 bases had no gene match. The CDR3 has 14 residues. The chain's CDR3 is CASSYGLAAHEQFF. In nucleotides, the CDR3 is TGTGCCAGCAGCTACGGACTAGCGGCTCATGAGCAGTTCTTC.

This clone was seen more than once but under ten times. V gene TRBV6-5 combines with J gene TRBJ2-1; 7 bases line up with TRBD1. The CDR3 is 14 amino acids. Looked up from germline, CDR1 is MNHEY and CDR2 is SVGAGI. The J segment lost 7 bases and the V segment lost 6 bases, leaving 9 bases of the junction unmatched. For the CDR3, the DNA is TGTGCCAGCAGAACGGCACAGGGGTTGAATGAGCAGTTCTTC. The encoded protein is CASRTAQGLNEQFF.

This clone was detected once. This chain connects TRBV29-1 to TRBJ2-1, with TRBD2 matching 7 bases. CDR1 and CDR2 (germline): SQVTM, ANQGSEA. The CDR3 loop spans 13 amino acids. The J segment lost 6 bases and the V segment lost 7 bases, leaving 9 bases of the junction unmatched. DNA for the CDR3: TGCAGCGCCCCCTTAGCGGGCGGCAATGAGCAGTTCTTC. Translating it yields CSAPLAGGNEQFF.

The V call is TRBV19, the J call TRBJ2-3, with D possibly matching TRBD1 (5 bases). The germline CDR1 and CDR2 sequences are LNHDA and SQIVND (reference sequence). CDR3 size: 15 residues. Trimming shortened V by 6 bases and J by 0 bases, and 13 bases separated the two germline ends. CDR3 in amino acids: CASREGALSTDTQYF. CDR3 nucleotides: TGTGCCAGTAGAGAAGGGGCCTTGAGCACAGATACGCAGTATTTT.

V gene TRBV20-1 combines with J gene TRBJ2-4; possibly TRBD1 for D (7 bases). Germline V gene lookup returns CDR1 DFQATT and CDR2 SNEGSKA (reference sequence). This CDR3 comprises 16 residues. V dropped 3 bases and J dropped 1 base, with 16 bases sitting between them. The CDR3 loop is CSASPGGNSAKNIQYF. The CDR3 DNA reads TGCAGTGCTAGTCCAGGGGGGAACTCGGCCAAAAACATTCAGTACTTC.

The chain employs TRBV12-3 or TRBV12-4 and TRBJ2-3, with D uncertain. The CDR3 loop spans 11 amino acids. Between the trimmed V and J ends, which lost 6 bases and 3 bases, there was a span of 4 bases. The CDR3 region is CASRTTDTQYF. Here the CDR3 DNA reads TGTGCCAGCAGGACTACAGATACGCAGTATTTT.

The chain links TRBV7-2 to TRBJ2-5; 10 nucleotides align to TRBD2. Germline V CDR1 and CDR2: SGHTA, FQGNSA. J gave up 5 bases and V 1 base, and 7 bases lay outside the gene matches. This CDR3 region has 16 residues. The CDR3 DNA is TGTGCCAGCAGCTTAGTCCCTAGCGGGAGTGCGGAGACCCAGTACTTC. It specifies CASSLVPSGSAETQYF.

This clone was seen once. V is TRBV30 and J is TRBJ2-7; 9 bases align to TRBD1. CDR3 length equals 14 residues. Trimming removed 5 bases from V and 1 base from J; junction bases left unmatched: 6. In germline, CDR1 is GTSNPN, CDR2 SVGIG (reference sequence). The CDR3 spells CAWGGQGGSYEQYF. CDR3 sequence (DNA): TGTGCCTGGGGGGGACAGGGAGGATCCTACGAGCAGTACTTC.

As to this clone: The junction shows a germline mismatch at one end, possibly a read error. This chain uses TRBV5-1 with TRBJ2-1; 7 bases match TRBD1. The CDR3 spans 15 residues. In germline, CDR1 is SGHRS, CDR2 YFSETQ. The DNA for the CDR3 is TGTGCCAGCAGCTTGACACAGGGGTTGAACAATGAGCAGTTCTTC. Its translation is CASSLTQGLNNEQFF.